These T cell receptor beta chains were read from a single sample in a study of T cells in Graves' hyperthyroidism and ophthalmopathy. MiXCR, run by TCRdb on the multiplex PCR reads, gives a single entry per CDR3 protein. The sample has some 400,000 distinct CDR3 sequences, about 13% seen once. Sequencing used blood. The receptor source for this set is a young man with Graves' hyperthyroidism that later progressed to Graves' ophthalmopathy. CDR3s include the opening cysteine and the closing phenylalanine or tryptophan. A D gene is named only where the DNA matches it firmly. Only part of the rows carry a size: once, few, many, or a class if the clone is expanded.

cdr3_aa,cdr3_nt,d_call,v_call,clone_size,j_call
CASSYPGGNQPQHF,TGTGCCAGCAGTTATCCAGGGGGCAATCAGCCCCAGCATTTT,-,TRBV6-1,many,TRBJ1-5
CASSDKTRLAGALQETQYF,TGTGCCAGCAGCGATAAAACCCGACTAGCGGGGGCGCTCCAAGAGACCCAGTACTTC,TRBD2,TRBV12-3/TRBV12-4,-,TRBJ2-5
CATQIQDNEKLFF,TGTGCCACTCAAATTCAAGATAATGAAAAACTGTTTTTT,-,TRBV10-3,few,TRBJ1-4
CASSRDIIREKLFF,TGTGCCAGCAGTCGGGACATAATACGCGAAAAACTGTTTTTT,-,TRBV6-1,few,TRBJ1-4
CASSIDRTSNYGYTF,TGTGCCAGCAGCATAGACAGAACCTCTAACTATGGCTACACCTTC,-,TRBV7-8,many,TRBJ1-2
CASSQGGRREPQHF,TGTGCCAGCAGCCAAGGGGGACGGCGGGAGCCCCAGCATTTT,-,TRBV3-1,many,TRBJ1-5
CASSYLGLSTDTQYF,TGTGCCAGCAGTTACTTGGGACTTAGCACAGATACGCAGTATTTT,-,TRBV6-5,-,TRBJ2-3
CASSQVKGYSYEQYF,TGTGCCAGCAGCCAAGTTAAAGGTTACTCCTACGAGCAGTACTTC,-,TRBV3-1,-,TRBJ2-7
CASSIRYTSYNEQFF,TGTGCCAGTAGTATAAGGTATACCTCCTACAATGAGCAGTTCTTC,-,TRBV19,few,TRBJ2-1
CASSLASLYNEQFF,TGTGCCAGCAGCTTAGCTAGCTTATACAATGAGCAGTTCTTC,-,TRBV11-2,many,TRBJ2-1
CASSSGGRGTQYF,TGTGCCAGCAGTTCGGGGGGGCGGGGGACCCAGTACTTC,TRBD2,TRBV6-5,-,TRBJ2-5
CASSEGTEAFF,TGTGCCAGCAGTGAGGGGACTGAAGCTTTCTTT,-,TRBV2,many,TRBJ1-1
CASSLETRRDTQYF,TGTGCCAGCAGTCTCGAGACTAGGCGAGATACGCAGTATTTT,-,TRBV28,-,TRBJ2-3
CASSSGTGPYNEQFF,TGCGCCAGCAGCTCCGGGACAGGGCCTTACAATGAGCAGTTCTTC,TRBD1,TRBV5-1,many,TRBJ2-1
CASKWTGGRTDTQYF,TGTGCCAGTAAGTGGACAGGGGGTCGCACAGATACGCAGTATTTT,TRBD1,TRBV19,few,TRBJ2-3
CASSYRPGVVNYGYTF,TGTGCCAGCAGCTACCGGCCAGGGGTGGTTAACTATGGCTACACCTTC,-,TRBV5-6,few,TRBJ1-2
CASSPTLARRAQYF,TGTGCCAGCAGCCCAACGCTCGCCCGGCGAGCGCAGTATTTT,-,TRBV14,-,TRBJ2-3
CASSWDRRYNEQFF,TGTGCCAGCAGTTGGGACAGGCGATACAATGAGCAGTTCTTC,TRBD1,TRBV12-3/TRBV12-4,-,TRBJ2-1
CSATPGLAVSYEQYF,TGCAGTGCCACCCCTGGACTAGCGGTGTCCTACGAGCAGTACTTC,TRBD2,TRBV20-1,many,TRBJ2-7
CASSLGTGLNQPQHF,TGTGCCAGCAGTTTGGGGACAGGGCTTAATCAGCCCCAGCATTTT,TRBD1,TRBV28,many,TRBJ1-5
CASSFSGGDTKAFF,TGTGCCAGCAGCTTTTCCGGGGGGGACACTAAAGCTTTCTTT,-,TRBV7-2,few,TRBJ1-1
CASSYSLNYEQYF,TGTGCCAGCAGTTACTCCCTAAATTACGAGCAGTACTTC,-,TRBV6-5,-,TRBJ2-7
CASRTLTGGREKLFF,TGTGCCAGCAGAACCTTAACAGGGGGTCGGGAAAAACTGTTTTTT,TRBD1,TRBV27,few,TRBJ1-4
CASSAGDEQFF,TGTGCCAGCAGTGCGGGGGATGAGCAGTTCTTC,-,TRBV25-1,many,TRBJ2-1
CASSKGTDEKLFF,TGTGCCAGCAGCAAAGGGACCGATGAAAAACTGTTTTTT,-,TRBV5-5,-,TRBJ1-4
CASSQVLSSSYEQYF,TGTGCCAGCAGCCAAGTTCTCTCTAGCTCCTACGAGCAGTACTTC,-,TRBV3-1,few,TRBJ2-7
CASSWDIVGNQPQHF,TGTGCCAGCAGCTGGGACATCGTAGGCAATCAGCCCCAGCATTTT,-,TRBV12-3/TRBV12-4,many,TRBJ1-5
CSARGRRSLLQETQYF,TGCAGTGCTAGAGGTCGTCGATCACTACTCCAAGAGACCCAGTACTTC,-,TRBV20-1,many,TRBJ2-5
CSARLLAGASFANTGELFF,TGCAGTGCTAGGCTATTAGCGGGGGCCTCGTTCGCGAACACCGGGGAGCTGTTTTTT,TRBD2,TRBV20-1,few,TRBJ2-2
CSAETPTYGYTF,TGCAGTGCTGAGACTCCCACCTATGGCTACACCTTC,-,TRBV20-1,-,TRBJ1-2
CASSVDRTGGNTEAFF,TGTGCCAGCAGCGTAGATAGGACAGGGGGGAACACTGAAGCTTTCTTT,TRBD1,TRBV9,many,TRBJ1-1
CASSNPGGLNTEAFF,TGTGCCAGCAGTAACCCCGGGGGTTTGAACACTGAAGCTTTCTTT,-,TRBV27,many,TRBJ1-1
CASSPGQGGTYEQYF,TGTGCCAGCAGTCCTGGACAGGGGGGAACCTACGAGCAGTACTTC,TRBD1,TRBV28,many,TRBJ2-7
CASSLGDSSNSPLHF,TGCGCCAGCAGCTTGGGGGACAGTAGTAATTCACCCCTCCACTTT,TRBD1,TRBV5-1,many,TRBJ1-6
CASSLGQGVSYEQYF,TGTGCCAGCAGTTTGGGACAGGGGGTCTCCTACGAGCAGTACTTC,TRBD1,TRBV5-1,many,TRBJ2-7
CASDPGLGYGYTF,TGTGCTAGTGACCCAGGGTTAGGGTATGGCTACACCTTC,-,TRBV12-5,many,TRBJ1-2
CASSRTSAGTGELFF,TGTGCCAGCAGCCGGACTAGCGCAGGCACCGGGGAGCTGTTTTTT,TRBD2,TRBV2,-,TRBJ2-2
CASSQRQGFGYEQYF,TGCGCCAGCAGCCAACGACAGGGTTTTGGCTACGAGCAGTACTTC,TRBD1,TRBV4-1,-,TRBJ2-7
CASSLGTGTGGDGYTF,TGTGCCAGCAGCTTAGGGACCGGGACAGGGGGAGATGGCTACACCTTC,TRBD1,TRBV7-9,-,TRBJ1-2
CASSQLAHDPYEQYF,TGTGCCAGCAGCCAACTGGCGCATGATCCCTACGAGCAGTACTTC,-,TRBV4-2,-,TRBJ2-7
CAISDQGFYGYTF,TGTGCCATCAGTGACCAGGGATTCTATGGCTACACCTTC,-,TRBV10-3,-,TRBJ1-2
CSVETGQESGSYEQYF,TGCAGCGTTGAAACGGGCCAGGAATCGGGCTCCTACGAGCAGTACTTC,-,TRBV29-1,few,TRBJ2-7
CASSLANGKMNTEAFF,TGCGCCAGCAGTCTTGCCAACGGGAAAATGAACACTGAAGCTTTCTTT,-,TRBV10-2,-,TRBJ1-1
CASRPDSHYGYTF,TGCGCCAGCAGGCCAGATTCCCACTATGGCTACACCTTC,-,TRBV5-1,-,TRBJ1-2
CASSLDDSPSTDTQYF,TGCGCCAGCAGCTTGGATGACTCACCTAGCACAGATACGCAGTATTTT,-,TRBV5-1,-,TRBJ2-3
CASRQGLRHFEGYTF,TGTGCCAGCAGACAGGGGCTCCGCCACTTCGAGGGCTACACCTTC,TRBD1,TRBV2,many,TRBJ1-2